Here is one T cell receptor beta chain with its context. Its specific antigen is unknown. No base qualities exist here, and no much larger clone lies one base off it. This sample is drawn from a study of beta chain features in type 1 diabetes listed by TCRdb under 2018. General notes on the study: Mean age, gender distribution, total cell number and subset yield did not differ between patients and healthy donors. A total of 85 million to 110 million sorted cells were examined across all samples, and RNA yield correlated strongly with the number of cells per subset. In the study, TCRB repertoires of sorted circulating CD4+ T cell subsets from recently diagnosed type 1 diabetes patients were compared with those of matched healthy donors. Whereas all 30 or so donors provided naive and central memory subsets, regulatory and stem cell-like memory subsets were isolated from just 8 patients and roughly eight healthy donors.

The High Capacity cDNA Reverse Transcription Kit was used to reverse transcribe all of the isolated RNA, meaning that expressed TCRB transcripts were what got sequenced. Deep immunoSEQ sequencing was performed on naive, central memory and regulatory T cell samples, with an average of about 4 million total reads per sample. Sorted cells were lysed in RLT buffer, and RNA was extracted using DNase-treated RNeasy Micro or Mini kits according to cell number. To prevent cross-contamination, each cell subset was processed individually, whereas patient and healthy donor samples were processed jointly. TCRB sequences were amplified from cDNA with the immunoSEQ multiplex PCR, producing 87-bp fragments spanning the CDR3 region. Sequencing of the amplicons was done on the Illumina HiSeq platform. The source study handled its data this way. Synthetic template baselines were used to correct PCR bias computationally, reads within Hamming distance 2 were collapsed, and singletons that could not be merged were discarded. Reads were aligned against IMGT so that V, D and J genes, CDR3 length and insertions or deletions at six rearrangement sites could be assigned. Within each subset, clonotype counts were normalized to sorted cell number, after which true diversity and Gini coefficients were computed with the tcR R package. The overlap coefficient, calculated on TCRB nucleotide sequences, was used to quantify repertoire sharing. Out-of-frame TCRB sequences from naive cells were analyzed as a proxy for the pre-selection repertoire. Held by TCRdb, this immuneACCESS table contains in-frame sequences only and omits some clones. Under half of the omission traces to an unresolved V gene where checked; the cause of the rest is unknown. The V and J calls and clone size are taken from that table; D and trimming were inferred from the DNA. This sample lists 350,000 to 450,000 clones; more than 12% were detected once. 0.019% of the sample rests with the top ten.

Each donor gave one peripheral blood draw, approximately 110 mL on average, collected into heparinised tubes. A BD FACSAria II and a panel including CD45RO, CCR7, CD25, CD127, CD95 and CD27 were used to sort naive, central memory, regulatory and stem cell-like memory CD4+ T cells. Every sorted population had a purity above 98%. PBMCs were isolated immediately by Lymphoprep density gradient centrifugation and stained directly without culture. To minimize batch effects, samples were stained and sorted in pairs, one healthy donor with one patient per experiment. The paper's findings and limits, for the study overall: At VDJ recombination sites, patients with type 1 diabetes made fewer insertions and deleted more nucleotides, a pattern implying thymic rearrangement abnormalities. Because cDNA rather than genomic DNA was sequenced, highly expressing activated cells could have been over-represented, although no difference in activation and CD3 levels was found between groups. In all four CD4+ subsets, TCRB CDR3 length was moderately but significantly shorter in type 1 diabetes patients. Naive, central memory and regulatory TCRB repertoires appeared more similar among patients than among healthy donors. Because small numbers of individuals were included in the HLA sub-analyses, any influence of HLA type on TCRB rearrangement was left unresolved. PCR might favor shorter templates, but patient and control samples were amplified and corrected together, so any skew would affect both groups equally.

Counted from cysteine to phenylalanine, this CDR3 has 18 amino acids. Only CDR3 DNA is held: 54 bases, read in frame from base 1. V has 10 bases trimmed and J has 1 base trimmed; junction bases matching no gene number 14. As encoded in the germline V gene, CDR1 is SGHRS while CDR2 is YFSETQ. The TCR was taken from a woman under 30 in good health. Sequences were obtained from naive CD4+ T cells from blood. According to the study, the label for this sample's cell subset or site signals: true naive CD4+ T cells. The sequence is built from TRBV5-1 and TRBJ2-5; the central 15 bases match TRBD2. For the CDR3, the sequence is CAGSLGLAGGGSQETQYF. The DNA sequence reads TGCGCCGGCTCCCTGGGACTAGCGGGAGGAGGGTCCCAAGAGACCCAGTACTTC.